This TCR beta chain was captured in a study of PD-1 blockade in classical Hodgkin lymphoma. Whole-study results and caveats: Repertoire differences lack defined causes, possibly disease activity or prior therapy.

Noted time point: cycle 4 day 1 (C4D1), after 5 to 7 weeks of nivolumab. All the patients suffered relapse after autologous stem cell transplantation, and brentuximab vedotin exposure differed. Germline lookup yields CDR1 SGHNT and CDR2 YYREEE (reference sequence). Trimming removed 0 bases from V and 5 bases from J, with 16 bases in between. This CDR3 region has 16 residues. On this clone: Its matching antigen is unknown.

Libraries were prepared by immunoSEQ multiplex PCR; TCRdb keeps only in-frame clonotypes and omits some of them. The sample includes some 110,000 clones, roughly nine tenths seen only once; the top ten take around a fifth. This sequence originates from a human donor with classical Hodgkin lymphoma. V and J are TRBV5-4 and TRBJ2-3; tentatively, D is TRBD2 (5 bases). Specimen: peripheral blood mononuclear cells (PBMCs), collected before the fourth cycle of nivolumab. CDR3 loop: CASSLDVDWDLDTQYF. The CDR3 region has the DNA TGTGCCAGCAGCTTGGACGTGGACTGGGATTTAGATACGCAGTATTTT.